This entry concerns a single T cell receptor (beta chain). Assay: immunoSEQ multiplex PCR; the TCRdb copy retains only in-frame clones and omits some. The table lists approximately 63,000 clones, 80% to 90% of them singletons. This CDR3 contains 12 residues. V was trimmed by 3 bases and J by 6 bases, leaving 9 bases between them. The germline CDR1 and CDR2 sequences are SGHNT and YYREEE (reference sequence). The entry originates in a study of identifying expanded T cells in peripheral blood. Healthy donors had no documented immune events, such as infections, while sampled. The sequence was collected from a person aged 18-69 years in good health. Sequencing used blood. The chain uses TRBV5-4 and TRBJ1-2; weak D call: TRBD1 (5 bases). The CDR3 spells CASSWGLDGYTF. CDR3 nucleotides: TGTGCCAGCAGCTGGGGACTCGATGGCTACACCTTC.